The clone carrying this T cell receptor (beta chain) was counted only a few times. Its antigen is not known. The source of the sample is a study of blood T cells in healthy people across ages. For the study at large: Template switching caught about one barcoded beta molecule for each two T cells. Whole-study results and caveats: Diversity figures derived from one million T cells were judged to underestimate the true value. Naive CD4+ cells and diversity were both higher in long-lived donors than in aged donors.

Then a second PCR, running roughly 6 to 11 cycles, was carried out with a sample-barcoded 5' primer and a J-beta primer mix. Each CDR3 protein gets one entry after TCRdb re-called the 5' RACE reads with MiXCR. Among 1.2 million to 1.5 million distinct CDR3 sequences, about 43% were seen once, and the ten largest hold roughly 7.7%. The trim removed 5 bases at V and 1 base at J, leaving 13 bases unmatched. The CDR3 extends over 16 amino acids. CDR1 is SQVTM and CDR2 is ANQGSEA in the germline V gene. The rearrangement uses TRBV29-1 and TRBJ2-7; 8 positions agree with TRBD1. The specimen sequenced was blood. The clonotype comes from a woman under 30 in good health. The chain's CDR3 is CSVLKGQGRSSYEQYF. CDR3 in DNA: TGCAGCGTTCTCAAAGGACAGGGTAGAAGTTCCTACGAGCAGTACTTC.